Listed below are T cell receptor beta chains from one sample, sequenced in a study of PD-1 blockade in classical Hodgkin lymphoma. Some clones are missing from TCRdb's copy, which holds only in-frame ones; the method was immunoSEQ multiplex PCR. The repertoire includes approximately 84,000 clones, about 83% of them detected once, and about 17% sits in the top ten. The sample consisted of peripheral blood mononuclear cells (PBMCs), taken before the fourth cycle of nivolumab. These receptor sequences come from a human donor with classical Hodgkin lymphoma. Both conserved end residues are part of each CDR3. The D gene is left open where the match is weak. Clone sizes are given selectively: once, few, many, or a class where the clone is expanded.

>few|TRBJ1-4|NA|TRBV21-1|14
CASRPGQVREKLFF
TGTGCCAGCAGGCCGGGACAGGTTCGCGAAAAACTGTTTTTT
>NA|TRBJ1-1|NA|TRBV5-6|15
CASSLVLATNTEAFF
TGTGCCAGCAGCTTGGTGCTGGCGACGAACACTGAAGCTTTCTTT
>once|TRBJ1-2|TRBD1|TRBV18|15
CASSLGQGGNYGYTF
TGTGCCAGCTCACTCGGACAGGGGGGGAACTATGGCTACACCTTC
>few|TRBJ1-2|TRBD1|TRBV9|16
CASSVQVGTGNYGYTF
TGTGCCAGCAGCGTGCAAGTAGGGACAGGGAACTATGGCTACACCTTC
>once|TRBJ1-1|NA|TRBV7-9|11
CASMVQAEAFF
TGTGCCAGCATGGTACAGGCCGAAGCTTTCTTT
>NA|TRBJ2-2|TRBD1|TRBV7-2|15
CASSVNPDRTGELFF
TGTGCCAGCAGCGTAAACCCGGACAGGACCGGGGAGCTGTTTTTT
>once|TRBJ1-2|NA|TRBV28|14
CASSLHPGNYGYTF
TGTGCCAGCAGTTTACATCCAGGGAACTATGGCTACACCTTC
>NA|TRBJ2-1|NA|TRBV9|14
CASSRGSSYNEQFF
TGTGCCAGCAGCAGGGGCAGCTCCTACAATGAGCAGTTCTTC
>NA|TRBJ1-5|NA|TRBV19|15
CASRVGLDRDQPQHF
TGTGCCAGTAGGGTTGGTCTGGACAGAGATCAGCCCCAGCATTTT
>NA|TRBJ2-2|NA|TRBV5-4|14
CASSLAGNTGELFF
TGTGCCAGCAGCTTGGCGGGGAACACCGGGGAGCTGTTTTTT
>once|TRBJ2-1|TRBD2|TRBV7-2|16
CASSPASSGTHNEQFF
TGTGCCAGCAGCCCAGCCTCTAGCGGAACCCACAATGAGCAGTTCTTC
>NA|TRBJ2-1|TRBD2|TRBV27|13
CASRLAGADEQFF
TGTGCCAGCCGGCTAGCGGGAGCCGATGAGCAGTTCTTC
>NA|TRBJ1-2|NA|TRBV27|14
CASNLSTHNYGYTF
TGTGCCAGCAATTTATCGACCCATAACTATGGCTACACCTTC
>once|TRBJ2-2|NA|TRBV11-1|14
CASSLVAGTGELFF
TGTGCCAGCAGCTTAGTTGCAGGCACCGGGGAGCTGTTTTTT
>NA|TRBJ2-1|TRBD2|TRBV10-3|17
CATHSSGTSGRGSEQFF
TGTGCCACCCACTCCTCGGGGACTAGCGGGAGGGGTAGTGAGCAGTTCTTC
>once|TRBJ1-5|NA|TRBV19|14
CASSGQYSNQPQHF
TGTGCCAGTAGCGGACAGTATAGCAATCAGCCCCAGCATTTT
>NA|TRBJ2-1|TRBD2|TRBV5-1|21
CASKGRGASRSGRPSYNEQFF
TGCGCCAGCAAGGGTCGGGGGGCGAGCCGAAGCGGGAGGCCCTCCTACAATGAGCAGTTCTTC
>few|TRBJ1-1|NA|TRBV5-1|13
CASSWEWNTEAFF
TGCGCCAGCAGCTGGGAGTGGAACACTGAAGCTTTCTTT
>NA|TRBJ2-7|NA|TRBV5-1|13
CASSPDPGSEQYF
TGCGCCAGCAGCCCGGACCCGGGTAGCGAGCAGTACTTC
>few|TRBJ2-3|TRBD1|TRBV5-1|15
CASSTTGLGVDTQYF
TGCGCCAGCAGCACGACAGGGTTGGGTGTGGATACGCAGTATTTT
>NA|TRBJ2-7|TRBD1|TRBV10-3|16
CAISATPGDSPYEQYF
TGTGCCATCAGTGCCACCCCCGGGGACAGTCCCTACGAGCAGTACTTC
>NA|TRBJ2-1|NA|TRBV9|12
CASSVSYNEQFF
TGTGCCAGCAGCGTCTCATACAATGAGCAGTTCTTC
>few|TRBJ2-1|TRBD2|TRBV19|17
CASSGRGAGGPNNEQFF
TGTGCCAGTAGTGGCCGGGGCGCGGGAGGGCCGAACAATGAGCAGTTCTTC
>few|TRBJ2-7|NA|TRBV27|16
CASRPLSTGESYEQYF
TGTGCCAGCAGGCCCCTATCGACAGGAGAATCCTACGAGCAGTACTTC
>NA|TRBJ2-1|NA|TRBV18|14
CASSPPSRANEQFF
TGTGCCAGCTCACCACCATCTCGGGCAAATGAGCAGTTCTTC
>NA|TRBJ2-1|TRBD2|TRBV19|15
CASSTRLAGNNEQFF
TGTGCCAGTAGTACCCGACTAGCGGGAAACAATGAGCAGTTCTTC
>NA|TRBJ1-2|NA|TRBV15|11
CATSRDDTTDF
TGTGCCACCAGCAGAGATGACACCACCGACTTC
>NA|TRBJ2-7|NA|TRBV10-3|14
CAISDSGSSYEQYF
TGTGCCATCAGTGATTCCGGGAGCTCCTACGAGCAGTACTTC
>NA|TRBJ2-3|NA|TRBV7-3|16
CASSPKTGTVGDTQYF
TGTGCCAGCAGCCCGAAGACAGGGACTGTCGGAGATACGCAGTATTTT
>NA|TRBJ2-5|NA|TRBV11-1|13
CASSLEAVETQYF
TGTGCCAGCAGCTTAGAGGCTGTGGAGACCCAGTACTTC
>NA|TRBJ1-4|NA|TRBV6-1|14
CASTWRPEGEKLFF
TGTGCCAGCACTTGGAGGCCGGAGGGTGAAAAACTGTTTTTT